Presented here are 4 T cell receptor beta chains from one specimen sequenced in a study of T cell changes during pregnancy in multiple sclerosis. Here immunoSEQ multiplex PCR was the method, and the copy in TCRdb shows in-frame clones only, minus some. The sample carries about 87,000 clones, roughly 93% recorded once. This material consisted of peripheral blood, taken in the third trimester of pregnancy. Receptor source: a female donor in good health, enrolled as a control in a pregnancy study.

The V call is TRBV5-1, the J call TRBJ2-2; 7 bases are shared with TRBD1. The CDR3 is 15 amino acids. The germline CDR1 and CDR2 sequences are SGHRS and YFSETQ. Trimming at V came to 0 bases and at J to 4 bases, leaving 3 bases not matched to a gene. The CDR3 sequence: CASSLEGAGTGELFF. CDR3 sequence (DNA): TGCGCCAGCAGCTTGGAGGGGGCAGGCACCGGGGAGCTGTTTTTT.

The V call is TRBV19, the J call TRBJ2-1; D is perhaps TRBD2 (5 bases). V lost 1 base, J lost 10 bases, and 11 bases lay in between. Germline CDR1 is LNHDA and CDR2 is SQIVND (reference sequence). This CDR3 contains 13 residues. The CDR3 coding sequence is TGTGCCAGTAGTATAGGATCGGGAAGCGAGCAGTTCTTC. Its protein is CASSIGSGSEQFF.

This chain links TRBV9 with TRBJ2-2; 9 bases are a match to TRBD2. After removal of 1 base from V and 1 base from J, the junction contained 5 bases not matched to a gene. This CDR3 is 17 amino acids long. Germline CDR1 reads SGDLS; CDR2 reads YYNGEE. The CDR3 loop is CASSVSAGGENTGELFF. In nucleotides, the CDR3 is TGTGCCAGCAGCGTAAGTGCGGGAGGGGAGAACACCGGGGAGCTGTTTTTT. The full variable domain, with the rest looked up from reference TRBV9 and TRBJ2-2, is DSGVTQTPKHLITATGQRVTLRCSPRSGDLSVYWYQQSLDQGLQFLIQYYNGEERAKGNILERFSAQQFPDLHSELNLSSLELGDSALYFCASSVSAGGENTGELFFGEGSRLTVL.

The genes are TRBV19 and TRBJ2-6, with TRBD2 matching 12 bases. Germline V lookup: CDR1 LNHDA, CDR2 SQIVND (reference sequence). The CDR3 loop spans 19 amino acids. V shed 4 bases, J shed 6 bases, and the junction held 13 bases outside the gene matches. CDR3 DNA sequence: TGTGCCAGTAGTACGGGGACTAGCGGGTTCCTCTTTTCGGCCAACGTCCTGACTTTC. It translates to CASSTGTSGFLFSANVLTF.